The entry that follows covers one T cell receptor (beta chain) sequence. The data belong to a study of blood T cell repertoires in COVID-19. The CDR3 covers 16 residues. V lost 2 bases and J lost 2, with 16 bases in between. Germline V gene lookup returns CDR1 SGHVS and CDR2 FNYEAQ. In the authors' workflow: Nucleated cell counts were estimated from reference gene primer amplification. Measured with immunoSEQ multiplex PCR; TCRdb has only the in-frame clones, and not every one. V, J and clone size derive from that table, while D and trimming were established from the DNA sequence. The sample has 55,000 to 90,000 clones, 75% to 90% seen once; the top ten hold roughly 32%.

The source material was peripheral blood. The chain employs TRBV7-6 and TRBJ2-7, with a tentative D call TRBD1 (6 bases). The receptor comes from a woman of 80 years or more with active or convalescent COVID-19. CDR3 nucleotide sequence: TGTGCCAGCAGCTTATCAACAGGGCTACCCCCCTACGAGCAGTACTTC. It specifies CASSLSTGLPPYEQYF.